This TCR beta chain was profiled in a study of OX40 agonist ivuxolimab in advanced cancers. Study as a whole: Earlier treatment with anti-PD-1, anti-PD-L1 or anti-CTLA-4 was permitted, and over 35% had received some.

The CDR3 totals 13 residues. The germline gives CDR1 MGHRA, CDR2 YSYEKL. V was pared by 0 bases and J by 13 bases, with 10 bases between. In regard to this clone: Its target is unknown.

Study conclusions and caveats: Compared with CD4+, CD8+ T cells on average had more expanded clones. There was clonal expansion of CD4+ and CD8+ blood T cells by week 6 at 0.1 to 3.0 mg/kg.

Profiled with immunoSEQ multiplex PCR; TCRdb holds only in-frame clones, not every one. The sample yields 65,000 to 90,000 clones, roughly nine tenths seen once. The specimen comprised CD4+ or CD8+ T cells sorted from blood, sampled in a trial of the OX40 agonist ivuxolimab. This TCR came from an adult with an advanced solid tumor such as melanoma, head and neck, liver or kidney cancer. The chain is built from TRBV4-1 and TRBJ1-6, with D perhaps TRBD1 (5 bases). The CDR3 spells CASSQEWGPPLHF. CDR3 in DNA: TGCGCCAGCAGCCAAGAGTGGGGCCCTCCCCTCCACTTT.